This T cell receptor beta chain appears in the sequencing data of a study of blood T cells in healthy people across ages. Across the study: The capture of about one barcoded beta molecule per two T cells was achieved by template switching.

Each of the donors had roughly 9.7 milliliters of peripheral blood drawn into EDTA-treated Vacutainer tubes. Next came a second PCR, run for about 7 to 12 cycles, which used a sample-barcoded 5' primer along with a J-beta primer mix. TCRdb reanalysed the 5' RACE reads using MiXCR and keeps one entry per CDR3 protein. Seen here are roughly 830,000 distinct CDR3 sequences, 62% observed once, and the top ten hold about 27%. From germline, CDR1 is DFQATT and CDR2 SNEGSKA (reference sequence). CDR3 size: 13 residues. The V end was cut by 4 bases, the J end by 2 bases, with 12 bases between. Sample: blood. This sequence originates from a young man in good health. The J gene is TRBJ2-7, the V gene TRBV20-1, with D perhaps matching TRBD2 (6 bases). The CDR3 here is CSATPGATYEQYF. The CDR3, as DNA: TGCAGTGCTACTCCGGGAGCCACCTACGAGCAGTACTTC.